Detailed here is one T cell receptor beta chain. What it recognizes is unknown. This sample was included in a study of blood T cells in healthy people across ages. Broader study findings: Unsorted PBMC input precluded a conclusive naive versus antigen-experienced comparison. Long-lived donors carried more naive CD4+ cells and greater diversity than aged donors. Naive T cell percentage showed a strong correlation with the diversity of TCR beta. Across the age range, TCR beta diversity per million T cells fell in a roughly linear way.

The ends were cut back, 2 bases at V and 3 bases at J, with 19 bases in the middle. Germline CDR1 MNHNS, CDR2 SASEGT. The CDR3 runs 17 residues. Next came a second PCR, run for about 7 to 12 cycles, which used a sample-barcoded 5' primer along with a J-beta primer mix. From the 5' RACE reads, TCRdb called clonotypes with MiXCR, one entry per CDR3 protein. This table holds about 640,000 distinct CDR3 sequences, 58% found once. Sequencing used blood. V gene TRBV6-1 combines with J gene TRBJ1-2, with D tentatively TRBD1 (6 bases). This clonotype was obtained from a man aged 55-75 years in good health. The CDR3, as DNA: TGTGCCAGCAGTGAAAGCATCCGGGGGGCGTTGGACTATGGCTACACCTTC. Translating gives CASSESIRGALDYGYTF.